One and the same sample provided the 24 T cell receptor beta chains below, sequenced in a study of shared clonotypes between healthy human individuals. It was CD45RO-negative cells, positively selected for CCR7, that made up naive CD8 cells, with terminally differentiated effector memory CD45RA+ cells excluded. The assay was immunoSEQ multiplex PCR, and TCRdb's table has in-frame clones only and misses some. This sample carries about 610,000 clones, 95% to 96% of them seen once, and the ten largest clones take less than 0.12%. Sequences were obtained from naive CD8+ T cells sorted from blood. These receptors all come from a woman younger than 45 in good health.

The chain has TRBV27 and TRBJ2-1; 7 nucleotides match TRBD2. The CDR3 is made up of 16 amino acids. CDR1 and CDR2 (germline): MNHEY, SMNVEV (reference sequence). J gave up 0 bases and V 6 bases, and 8 bases lay outside the gene matches. The CDR3 spells CASRPWGGNSYNEQFF. The CDR3 nucleotides are TGTGCCAGCAGACCTTGGGGGGGAAACTCCTACAATGAGCAGTTCTTC.

The gene calls are TRBV27 and TRBJ1-5; D unclear. The ends were cut back, 5 bases at V and 3 bases at J, with 11 bases in the middle. Germline lookup yields CDR1 MNHEY and CDR2 SMNVEV (reference sequence). The length of the CDR3 is 14 residues. The CDR3: CASSLNRSNQPQHF. CDR3 DNA sequence: TGTGCCAGCAGTCTAAACAGATCCAATCAGCCCCAGCATTTT.

The chain is built from TRBV5-6 and TRBJ2-7; tentatively, D is TRBD2 (6 bases). CDR1 SGHDT and CDR2 YYEEEE come from the germline V gene. The V end lost 4 bases, the J end lost 0 bases, and 14 bases lay between the germline ends. This CDR3 comprises 15 residues. CDR3 residues: CASSGGHEISYEQYF. CDR3 nucleotides: TGTGCCAGCAGCGGAGGGCACGAGATCTCCTACGAGCAGTACTTC.

This chain uses TRBV5-1 with TRBJ2-1, with 11 nucleotides matching TRBD2. V dropped 4 bases and J dropped 10; count of bases not matched to a gene: 10. CDR1 and CDR2 (germline): SGHRS, YFSETQ. The CDR3 has 15 amino acids. The DNA of the CDR3 is TGCGCCAGCAGCCCCGGGACTAGCGGCCTGGGGGAGCAGTTCTTC. This translates into CASSPGTSGLGEQFF.

V and J are TRBV6-1 and TRBJ1-1; 10 bases align to TRBD1. The junction had 7 bases not matched to a gene; V was cut back by 0 bases and J by 6 bases. The CDR3 extends over 16 amino acids. Germline V gene lookup returns CDR1 MNHNS and CDR2 SASEGT. CDR3 protein: CASSEALGQGFPEAFF. The CDR3 DNA sequence: TGTGCCAGCAGTGAAGCTTTGGGACAGGGGTTCCCTGAAGCTTTCTTT.

The V gene is TRBV4-1, the J gene TRBJ2-3, with 10 bases fitting TRBD1. V was clipped by 4 bases and J by 3 bases; unmatched bases: 4. The CDR3 extends over 15 amino acids. Germline V CDR1 and CDR2: MGHRA, YSYEKL. The CDR3: CASSPPGQGTDTQYF. The CDR3 nucleotides are TGCGCCAGCAGCCCGCCGGGACAGGGGACAGATACGCAGTATTTT.

This clone was counted a single time. The J gene is TRBJ2-7, the V gene TRBV7-2; 13 bases agree with TRBD2. Germline V gene data show CDR1 as SGHTA and CDR2 as FQGNSA. There are 18 residues in the CDR3. J lost 1 base, V lost 4 bases, and 10 bases had no gene match. The CDR3 DNA is TGTGCCAGCAGCTCCTCGGGACTAGCGGGGTCCCCATCCTACGAGCAGTACTTC. Residues: CASSSSGLAGSPSYEQYF.

The V and J genes are TRBV7-9 and TRBJ1-2, with D uncertain. Trimming stripped 5 bases from V and 4 bases from J, with 11 bases between. CDR3 length equals 13 residues. Germline CDR1 reads SEHNR; CDR2 reads FQNEAQ (reference sequence). CDR3 sequence: CASSGGSSYGYTF. The CDR3 bases are TGTGCCAGCAGCGGAGGGAGCAGCTATGGCTACACCTTC.

The chain combines TRBV5-4 with TRBJ2-1; 11 bases map to TRBD1. The germline V gene has CDR1 SGHNT and CDR2 YYREEE (reference sequence). After removal of 3 bases from V and 1 base from J, the junction contained 9 bases not matched to a gene. The CDR3 loop spans 18 amino acids. The CDR3 sequence: CASSWRTGGAGSYNEQFF. CDR3 DNA: TGTGCCAGCAGCTGGAGGACAGGGGGCGCCGGATCCTACAATGAGCAGTTCTTC.

This clone was recorded a few times. This CDR3 is also generated by other DNA sequences in the sample. The chain joins TRBV27 to TRBJ1-1; D may be TRBD1 (6 bases). Trimming left V 5 bases short and J 5 bases short, with 9 bases between. The CDR3 covers 12 residues. CDR1 is MNHEY and CDR2 is SMNVEV in the germline V gene (reference sequence). The CDR3 DNA sequence: TGTGCCAGCAGTCCCCAGGGGACTGAAGCTTTCTTT. Protein sequence: CASSPQGTEAFF.

The V gene is TRBV5-6, the J gene TRBJ1-2; D unresolved. V was trimmed by 0 bases and J by 4 bases, leaving 13 bases between them. From germline, CDR1 is SGHDT and CDR2 YYEEEE. This CDR3 has 15 residues. CDR3 amino acids: CASSLGSNSIYGYTF. In DNA form, the CDR3 reads TGTGCCAGCAGCTTGGGTTCGAACAGTATCTATGGCTACACCTTC. Complete variable domain (other parts from reference TRBV5-6 and TRBJ1-2): DAGVTQSPTHLIKTRGQQVTLRCSPKSGHDTVSWYQQALGQGPQFIFQYYEEEERQRGNFPDRFSGHQFPNYSSELNVNALLLGDSALYLCASSLGSNSIYGYTFGSGTRLTVV.

This clone is a singleton in its sample. V usage is TRBV28 and J usage is TRBJ2-5, with TRBD2 as a possible D gene (5 bases). The J call may not be correct, given that the DNA end is closer to TRBJ2-7. The length of the CDR3 is 14 residues. Germline lookup yields CDR1 MDHEN and CDR2 SYDVKM. The CDR3 region is CASRKEVLSYEQYF. The DNA of the CDR3 is TGTGCCAGCAGGAAGGAGGTTTTAAGCTACGAGCAGTACTTC.

This rearrangement joins TRBV28 to TRBJ2-2, with D perhaps TRBD1 or TRBD2 (6 bases each). Germline CDR1 is MDHEN and CDR2 is SYDVKM. This CDR3 comprises 15 residues. Deletions cut 6 bases from V and 4 bases from J, with 15 bases between. As DNA, the CDR3 is TGTGCCAGCAGAGGATGGGGGGCGACCACCGGGGAGCTGTTTTTT. Its translation: CASRGWGATTGELFF.

This sequence joins TRBV28 and TRBJ2-7; 8 bases align to TRBD2. This CDR3 region has 14 residues. V lost 8 bases to trimming and J lost 2 bases; unmatched junction nucleotides: 8. The V gene's germline CDR1 is MDHEN and CDR2 SYDVKM. The CDR3 sequence is CASRPAGEAYEQYF. Here the CDR3 DNA reads TGTGCCAGCCGCCCAGCGGGAGAGGCCTACGAGCAGTACTTC.

The chain is built from TRBV5-1 and TRBJ1-3; tentatively, D is TRBD1 (5 bases). CDR1 SGHRS and CDR2 YFSETQ come from the germline V gene. The V end was cut by 3 bases, the J end by 0 bases, with 10 bases between. This CDR3 has 15 amino acids. The DNA for the CDR3 is TGCGCCAGCAGCTCGGACATGAGCTCTGGAAACACCATATATTTT. Protein product: CASSSDMSSGNTIYF.

The CDR3 DNA follows: TGTGCCAGCAGTACCCTAGGGCTCGGGGGTAACACTGAAGCTTTCTTT. This codes for CASSTLGLGGNTEAFF. The chain links TRBV28 to TRBJ1-1; tentative D call: TRBD1 (5 bases). CDR1 is MDHEN and CDR2 is SYDVKM in the germline V gene. The ends were cut back, 5 bases at V and 2 bases at J, with 18 bases in the middle. CDR3 length: 16 amino acids.

On this clone itself: This sample includes further DNA sequences coding for the same CDR3. The genes are TRBV7-9 and TRBJ2-1, with 11 positions matching TRBD2. CDR1 is SEHNR, CDR2 FQNEAQ, per germline (reference sequence). The V gene end was trimmed by 2 bases and the J gene end by 8 bases; junction bases not matched to a gene: 5. There are 15 residues in the CDR3. The CDR3 sequence: CASSLTSGSFDEQFF. DNA for the CDR3: TGTGCCAGCAGCTTAACTAGCGGGAGTTTCGATGAGCAGTTCTTC.

The genes are TRBV5-5 and TRBJ2-3, with D possibly matching TRBD2 (5 bases). Trimming shortened V by 2 bases and J by 4 bases, and 17 bases separated the two germline ends. Germline CDR1 reads SGHKS; CDR2 reads YYEKEE (reference sequence). This CDR3 has 16 amino acids. Here the CDR3 reads CASSFTSSPLADTQYF. The CDR3 bases are TGTGCCAGCAGCTTTACTAGTTCCCCGCTGGCAGATACGCAGTATTTT.

The chain carries TRBV5-4 and TRBJ2-2; possibly TRBD2 for D (6 bases). The CDR3 consists of 16 residues. CDR1 is SGHNT, CDR2 YYREEE, per germline (reference sequence). The V end was cut by 4 bases, the J end by 1 base, with 14 bases between. As DNA, the CDR3 is TGTGCCAGCAGCAGCCGGGACTCACTGAACACCGGGGAGCTGTTTTTT. It is translated as CASSSRDSLNTGELFF.

The rearrangement joins TRBV4-2 to TRBJ1-5; D is uncertain. V lost 0 bases and J lost 0, with 9 bases in between. This CDR3 is built from 16 residues. Germline CDR1 reads LGHNA; CDR2 reads YNFKEQ. The chain's CDR3 is CASSQDVGYSNQPQHF. The CDR3 bases are TGTGCCAGCAGCCAAGACGTCGGTTATAGCAATCAGCCCCAGCATTTT.

As DNA, the CDR3 is TGTGCCAGCAGCCTAGCCCAGGGGTTGGAGACCCAGTACTTC. Its translation is CASSLAQGLETQYF. The chain has TRBV28 and TRBJ2-5; weak D call: TRBD1 (6 bases). This CDR3 region has 14 residues. Germline V gene data show CDR1 as MDHEN and CDR2 as SYDVKM. The V end lost 6 bases, the J end lost 5 bases, and 16 bases lay between the germline ends. The complete variable domain, with remaining parts taken from reference TRBV28 and TRBJ2-5, reads DVKVTQSSRYLVKRTGEKVFLECVQDMDHENMFWYRQDPGLGLRLIYFSYDVKMKEKGDIPEGYSVSREKKERFSLILESASTNQTSMYLCASSLAQGLETQYFGPGTRLLVL.

The genes are TRBV7-8 and TRBJ2-7; D not resolved. Germline V gene data show CDR1 as SGHVS and CDR2 as FQNEAQ. The CDR3 is 15 amino acids. V lost 5 bases to trimming and J lost 1 base, with 15 bases between them. The CDR3 reads CASSQNEVGSYEQYF. The CDR3 bases are TGTGCCAGCAGCCAGAATGAGGTTGGGTCCTACGAGCAGTACTTC.

The V and J genes are TRBV11-3 and TRBJ2-3; a possible D gene is TRBD1 (6 bases). The CDR3 consists of 18 residues. Deletions cut 0 bases from V and 8 bases from J, with 24 bases between. Germline V gene lookup returns CDR1 SGHNT and CDR2 YENEEA. The CDR3 protein is CASSLEGLGGRIGGTQYF. For the CDR3, the DNA is TGTGCCAGCAGCTTAGAGGGCCTAGGGGGAAGAATAGGAGGTACGCAGTATTTT. The entire variable domain, with the rest obtained from reference TRBV11-3 and TRBJ2-3, is as follows: EAGVVQSPRYKIIEKKQPVAFWCNPISGHNTLYWYLQNLGQGPELLIRYENEEAVDDSQLPKDRFSAERLKGVDSTLKIQPAELGDSAVYLCASSLEGLGGRIGGTQYFGPGTRLTVL.

The V gene is TRBV2, the J gene TRBJ2-1, with D perhaps TRBD1 or TRBD2 (5 bases each). Germline assignment: CDR1 SNHLY and CDR2 FYNNEI. The germline V and J ends were trimmed by 4 bases and 0 bases, with 7 bases remaining between them. CDR3 size: 14 residues. This chain's CDR3 is CASSAGTSYNEQFF. Here the CDR3 DNA reads TGTGCCAGCAGTGCCGGGACCTCCTACAATGAGCAGTTCTTC.